This T cell receptor (beta chain) originates from a study of shared clonotypes between healthy human individuals. Across the study: Donors, aged 18 to 49, were a couple of women and a few men.

The table came from immunoSEQ multiplex PCR; TCRdb's copy has only in-frame clones and leaves some out. In the table there are some 500,000 clones, about 96% of which are singletons. Sequencing was performed on naive CD4+ T cells sorted from blood. Subset in this sample: CD45RA+ positively selected. The receptor comes from a woman in her thirties in good health.

Here the CDR3 DNA reads TGTGCCAGCAAGTACGACAGGGGTTGGTATGGCTACACCTTC. Amino acids: CASKYDRGWYGYTF. This chain uses TRBV6-5 with TRBJ1-2, with 8 bases matching TRBD1. Germline CDR1 MNHEY, CDR2 SVGAGI. The CDR3 loop spans 14 amino acids. V was pared by 7 bases and J by 5 bases, with 9 bases of the junction left unmatched.